A selection of T cell receptor beta chains follows, all from one sample in a study of glioma-infiltrating T cells after dendritic cell vaccination. The protocol was immunoSEQ multiplex PCR, while the TCRdb copy is restricted to in-frame clones and leaves out a portion. Of over 90,000 clones listed, around 81% are singletons. Material: blood, obtained before dendritic cell vaccination. The source of these receptors is a human donor with glioblastoma. The CDR3 runs from the conserved cysteine through the conserved F or W. The D gene is left open where the match is weak. The size of a clone is reported for some rows only, either as once, few or many, or as a class for expanded clones.

>TRBV15|.|.|TRBJ2-2
CATSTGSAGELFF
TGTGCCACCTCTACAGGGTCCGCCGGGGAGCTGTTTTTT
>TRBV7-3|.|.|TRBJ2-3
CASSLRGGIFTDTQYF
TGTGCCAGCAGCTTACGTGGGGGGATCTTCACAGATACGCAGTATTTT
>TRBV19|.|.|TRBJ2-3
CASSNGRDFADTQYF
TGTGCCAGTAGTAATGGTCGGGACTTTGCAGATACGCAGTATTTT
>TRBV27|.|TRBD1|TRBJ2-2
CASSEGTGRNTGELFF
TGTGCCAGCAGCGAAGGGACAGGGAGGAACACCGGGGAGCTGTTTTTT
>TRBV10-2|.|TRBD1|TRBJ2-5
CASSESGDRAGETQYF
TGCGCCAGCAGTGAGTCAGGCGACAGGGCGGGAGAGACCCAGTACTTC
>TRBV30|few|.|TRBJ1-6
CAWSVRGDRKINSPLHF
TGTGCCTGGAGTGTACGCGGGGACCGAAAGATTAATTCACCCCTCCACTTT
>TRBV5-1|.|.|TRBJ2-5
CASSLARGTEIQETQYF
TGCGCCAGCAGCTTGGCCCGCGGGACAGAAATTCAAGAGACCCAGTACTTC
>TRBV6-6|.|.|TRBJ1-4
CASSYRRNEKLFF
TGTGCCAGCAGTTACCGGAGGAATGAAAAACTGTTTTTT
>TRBV4-1|.|.|TRBJ1-3
CASSQIRGMSSGNTIYF
TGCGCCAGCAGCCAAATTCGAGGGATGAGCTCTGGAAACACCATATATTTT
>TRBV18|.|TRBD1|TRBJ2-3
CASSPGQGVTDTQYF
TGTGCCAGCTCGCCAGGACAGGGTGTGACAGATACGCAGTATTTT
>TRBV27|.|TRBD2|TRBJ2-2
CASRFSLAGGVPGELFF
TGTGCCAGCAGGTTTTCACTAGCGGGGGGCGTCCCCGGGGAGCTGTTTTTT
>TRBV6-6|.|TRBD2|TRBJ2-7
CASSFDRRGGVYEQYF
TGTGCCAGCAGTTTCGACCGCCGGGGGGGCGTCTACGAGCAGTACTTC
>TRBV7-6|few|TRBD1|TRBJ1-1
CASSLGTGQEAFF
TGTGCCAGCAGCTTAGGGACGGGACAGGAAGCTTTCTTT
>TRBV30|.|.|TRBJ1-5
CAWKPTGIGQPQHF
TGTGCCTGGAAGCCCACAGGGATTGGTCAGCCCCAGCATTTT
>TRBV18|.|TRBD1|TRBJ2-5
CASSPYRGGETQYF
TGTGCCAGCTCACCATACAGGGGCGGAGAGACCCAGTACTTC
>TRBV7-6|once|.|TRBJ1-3
CASSLGQWQTGNTIYF
TGTGCCAGCAGCCTAGGACAGTGGCAGACTGGAAACACCATATATTTT
>TRBV15|.|.|TRBJ2-5
CATKRQETQYF
TGTGCCACCAAGCGCCAAGAGACCCAGTACTTC
>TRBV15|.|TRBD2|TRBJ2-3
CATSREQAGGVDTQYF
TGTGCCACCAGCAGAGAACAAGCGGGGGGTGTTGATACGCAGTATTTT
>TRBV10-1|few|TRBD2|TRBJ2-1
CASSDPAGYGNNEQFF
TGCGCCAGCAGTGATCCAGCGGGGTATGGGAACAATGAGCAGTTCTTC
>TRBV6-1|.|.|TRBJ2-5
CASSVQGRGQETQYF
TGTGCCAGCAGCGTACAGGGACGGGGTCAAGAGACCCAGTACTTC
>TRBV19|.|TRBD1|TRBJ2-2
CASSSDRGAGELFF
TGTGCCAGTAGTAGCGACAGGGGTGCCGGGGAGCTGTTTTTT
>TRBV6-5|.|.|TRBJ1-1
CASSYPPLAFF
TGTGCCAGCAGTTACCCCCCCCTTGCTTTCTTT
>TRBV9|.|TRBD1|TRBJ1-4
CASSVAAGTGKLFF
TGTGCCAGCAGCGTAGCCGCTGGGACAGGAAAACTGTTTTTT
>TRBV7-2|.|.|TRBJ1-1
CVIGEDGNTEAFF
TGTGTCATCGGGGAGGACGGAAACACTGAAGCTTTCTTT
>TRBV30|.|.|TRBJ1-2
CAWRGGYYGYTF
TGTGCCTGGAGGGGGGGGTACTATGGCTACACCTTC
>TRBV4-2|.|TRBD2|TRBJ2-2
CASSQVGLGGTSGGAGELFF
TGTGCCAGCAGCCAAGTAGGGCTAGGGGGGACTAGCGGGGGGGCCGGGGAGCTGTTTTTT
>TRBV4-2|.|TRBD1|TRBJ1-2
CASSQVQGDDSYGYTF
TGTGCCAGCAGCCAAGTGCAGGGGGACGACTCCTATGGCTACACCTTC
>TRBV7-6|.|.|TRBJ2-7
CASSLAHSRYEQYF
TGTGCCAGCAGCTTAGCGCACAGTAGATACGAGCAGTACTTC
>TRBV7-7|.|TRBD1|TRBJ2-1
CASSPSRDRDVGEQFF
TGTGCTAGCAGCCCGAGCCGGGACAGGGACGTCGGTGAGCAGTTCTTC
>TRBV30|.|.|TRBJ1-3
CAWSVGSGNTIYF
TGTGCCTGGAGTGTGGGCAGTGGAAACACCATATATTTT
>TRBV5-6|.|.|TRBJ1-2
CASREGGDPYGYTF
TGTGCCAGCCGCGAAGGAGGGGACCCCTATGGCTACACCTTC
>TRBV19|few|.|TRBJ1-5
CASSMPRGGGQPQHF
TGTGCCAGTAGTATGCCACGGGGAGGAGGACAGCCCCAGCATTTT
>TRBV5-3|.|.|TRBJ1-6
CARSRDRNSPLHF
TGTGCCAGAAGCCGAGACAGAAATTCACCCCTCCACTTT
>TRBV6-1|once|.|TRBJ1-6
CASSESQVRNSPLHF
TGTGCCAGCAGTGAATCTCAAGTTCGGAATTCACCCCTCCACTTT
>TRBV29-1|.|TRBD1|TRBJ2-7
CSVEKPDRVGGYEQYF
TGCAGCGTTGAGAAACCCGACAGGGTAGGGGGATACGAGCAGTACTTC
>TRBV4-1|.|.|TRBJ1-4
CASSQETAGTEKLFF
TGCGCCAGCAGCCAAGAGACCGCAGGAACTGAAAAACTGTTTTTT
>TRBV7-2|.|.|TRBJ2-7
CASSSIRATYEQYF
TGTGCCAGCAGCTCCATCCGCGCAACCTACGAGCAGTACTTC
>TRBV4-3|few|.|TRBJ2-7
CASSQDVTRTYEQYF
TGCGCCAGCAGCCAAGATGTGACAAGGACCTACGAGCAGTACTTC
>TRBV7-2|.|TRBD1|TRBJ1-4
CASTLGQGAGKLFF
TGTGCCAGCACACTGGGGCAGGGGGCCGGAAAACTGTTTTTT
>TRBV7-2|.|TRBD1|TRBJ1-6
CASTFFLSPGQGNSPLHF
TGTGCCAGCACCTTTTTCCTTTCTCCGGGACAGGGAAATTCACCCCTCCACTTT
>TRBV6-4|.|TRBD1|TRBJ2-3
CASSIQGEADTQYF
TGTGCCAGCAGCATACAGGGGGAGGCAGATACGCAGTATTTT
>TRBV19|.|TRBD1|TRBJ2-5
CASSVQGAGETQYF
TGTGCCAGTAGTGTACAGGGGGCGGGAGAGACCCAGTACTTC
>TRBV11-3|.|TRBD1|TRBJ2-1
CASSKRTGAGEQFF
TGTGCCAGCAGTAAAAGGACAGGGGCGGGGGAGCAGTTCTTC
>TRBV7-2|.|.|TRBJ2-7
CASTLLGGLLDEQYF
TGTGCCAGCACCCTCCTCGGGGGGCTCCTTGACGAGCAGTACTTC
>TRBV6-1|.|TRBD2|TRBJ2-3
CASSEAGTSGEGADTQYF
TGTGCCAGCAGTGAGGCCGGGACTAGCGGGGAAGGGGCAGATACGCAGTATTTT
>TRBV5-1|.|.|TRBJ1-1
CASRSSDTEAFF
TGCGCCAGCCGGAGCTCGGACACTGAAGCTTTCTTT
>TRBV7-2|.|TRBD2|TRBJ2-2
CASSTGLAAGELFF
TGTGCCAGCAGCACGGGACTAGCCGCCGGGGAGCTGTTTTTT
>TRBV6-4|.|.|TRBJ1-5
CASSVGVQQPQHF
TGTGCCAGCAGTGTCGGGGTTCAACAGCCCCAGCATTTT
>TRBV5-1|.|TRBD1|TRBJ1-6
CASSTGQGVGSPLHF
TGCGCCAGCAGCACTGGACAGGGTGTCGGTTCACCCCTCCACTTT